This TCR beta chain was recovered during a study of T-cell memory formation after mild COVID-19 (dated by TCRdb to the early 2020s). With respect to the entire study: TCR sequence clusters from the two donors were largely donor specific. In a couple of donors, T-cell clones that expanded and contracted after mild COVID-19 were followed by sequencing TCRalpha and TCRbeta repertoires longitudinally. The cohort comprised two young, previously healthy adult volunteers, one female and one male. General findings and caveats noted by the study authors: Clones contracting from day 15 to 85 had balanced CD4/CD8 phenotypes, while a second wave expanding from day 15 to 37 was biased towards CD4+. Some responding clones were detected in pre-infection memory, which suggested that pre-existing cross-reactive memory T cells had joined the SARS-CoV-2 response. Contracting CD4+ clones were found mainly in CM and EM memory subsets, while CD8+ clones were enriched in EMRA. Only a couple of mild cases were covered by the study, and larger cohorts that include severe cases with pre-infection samples were considered necessary. SARS-CoV-2 specificity of the second-wave clones peaking on day 37 was not confirmed.

Taken from cysteine to phenylalanine, the CDR3 has 18 residues. The read is trimmed to its CDR3 DNA, 54 bases read in frame from base 1. Relative to germline, V is missing 2 bases and J is missing 0 bases, with 6 bases of the junction outside any gene match. From a lookup of the germline V gene, CDR1 and CDR2 are LGHNA and YNFKEQ. PBMCs were isolated by Ficoll-Paque density gradient centrifugation. The sequencing machine was an Illumina NovaSeq 6000. TCRalpha and TCRbeta cDNA libraries were built by 5'RACE with constant-segment primers, adding sample barcodes and unique molecular identifiers. RNA was extracted from every sample with Trizol reagent. Libraries were amplified in two PCR steps, with a second sample barcode and Illumina TruSeq adapters added in the second step. Sequencing of the libraries was done on an Illumina NovaSeq, producing 2 x 150 bp paired-end reads. The authors processed their data as follows. The reads were demultiplexed and collapsed into UMI-guided consensus sequences using migec v1.2.7. Using mixcr v2.1.11, the UMI consensuses were aligned to TRA and TRB V and J templates and assembled into clonotypes. A clonotype was counted as expanded or contracted only if both edgeR and NoisET called the change significant, with noise models trained on biological replicates. For edgeR calls, a false discovery rate-adjusted p below 0.01 and a log2 fold-change threshold of 1 were applied. As an exploratory analysis of dynamics, PCA with hierarchical clustering was applied to max-normalized trajectories of the 1000 most abundant clonotypes. The CD4 or CD8 phenotype of responding clones was assigned using the separately sequenced CD4+ and CD8+ repertoires. In-frame beta chains were kept once TCRdb had trimmed the public reads at Q25 with fastp and called clones with MiXCR. Under each unique CDR3 protein, matching rows form one entry showing the most common genes and DNA. TCRdb assigned the V and J calls; the authors' analysis was not used. This sample lists 95,000 to 120,000 distinct CDR3 sequences; over 20% were detected once. Approximately 40% of the sample goes to the ten largest clones.

As to this clonotype: Its antigen remains undetermined. No quality values exist for individual bases; no much larger clone is one base distant.

This receptor was taken from a man younger than 35 who had mild COVID-19 (a few samples of this study predate the infection). The sample titles of this study are shuffled in the database, so cell type and time point are left out; the donor was told from shared clones. The V and J segments used are TRBV4-2 and TRBJ2-2; 10 nucleotides in the junction match TRBD1. Sequences were obtained from PBMCs or a T cell subset sorted from them (not recorded which). The CDR3 amino acid sequence is: CASSQPDRGRTNTGELFF. The nucleotide sequence is TGTGCCAGCAGCCAACCCGACAGGGGGCGAACGAACACCGGGGAGCTGTTTTTT.